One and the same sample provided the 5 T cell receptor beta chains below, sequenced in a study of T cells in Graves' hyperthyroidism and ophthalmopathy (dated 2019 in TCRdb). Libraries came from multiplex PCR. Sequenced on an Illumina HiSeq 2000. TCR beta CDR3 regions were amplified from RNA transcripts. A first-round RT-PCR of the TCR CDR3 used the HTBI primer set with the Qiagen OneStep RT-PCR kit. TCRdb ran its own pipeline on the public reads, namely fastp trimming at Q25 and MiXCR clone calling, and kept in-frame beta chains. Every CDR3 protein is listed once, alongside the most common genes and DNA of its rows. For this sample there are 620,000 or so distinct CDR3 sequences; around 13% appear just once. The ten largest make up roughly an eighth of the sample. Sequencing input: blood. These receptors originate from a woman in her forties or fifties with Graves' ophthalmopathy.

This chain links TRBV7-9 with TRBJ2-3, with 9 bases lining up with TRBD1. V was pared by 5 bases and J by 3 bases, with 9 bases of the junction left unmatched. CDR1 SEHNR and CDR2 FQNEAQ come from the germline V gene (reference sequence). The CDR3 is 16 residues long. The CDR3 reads CASSVGTGIGTDTQYF. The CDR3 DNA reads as TGTGCCAGCAGCGTAGGGACAGGGATTGGGACAGATACGCAGTATTTT.

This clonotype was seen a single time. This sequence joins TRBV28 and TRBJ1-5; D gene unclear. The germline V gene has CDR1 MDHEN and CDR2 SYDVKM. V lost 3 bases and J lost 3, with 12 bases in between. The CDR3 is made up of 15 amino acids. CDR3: CASSFDSGFNQPQHF. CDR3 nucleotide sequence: TGTGCCAGCAGTTTTGATAGCGGATTCAATCAGCCCCAGCATTTT.

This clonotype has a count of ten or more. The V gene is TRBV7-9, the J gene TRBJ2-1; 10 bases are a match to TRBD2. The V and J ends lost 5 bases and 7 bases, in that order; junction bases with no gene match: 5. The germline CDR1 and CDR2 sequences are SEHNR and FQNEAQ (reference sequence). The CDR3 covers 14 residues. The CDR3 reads CASSQLAGKNEQFF. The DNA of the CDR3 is TGTGCCAGCAGCCAACTAGCGGGAAAAAATGAGCAGTTCTTC.

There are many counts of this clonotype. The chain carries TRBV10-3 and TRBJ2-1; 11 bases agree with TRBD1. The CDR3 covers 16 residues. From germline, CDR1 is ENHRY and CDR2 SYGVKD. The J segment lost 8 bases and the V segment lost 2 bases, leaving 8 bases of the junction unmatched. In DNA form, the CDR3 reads TGTGCCATCAGTGAGCCCCGGACAGGGGGCTCCGATGAGCAGTTCTTC. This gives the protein CAISEPRTGGSDEQFF.

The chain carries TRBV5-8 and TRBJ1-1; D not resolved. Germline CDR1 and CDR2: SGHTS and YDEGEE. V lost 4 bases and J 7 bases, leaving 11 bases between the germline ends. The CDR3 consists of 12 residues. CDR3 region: CASSGGPYEAFF. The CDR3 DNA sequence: TGTGCCAGCAGCGGTGGGCCCTATGAAGCTTTCTTT.